The rows below give T cell receptor beta chains drawn from one sample of a study of T cell clones after liver transplantation. TCRdb's copy holds only in-frame clones and misses some; the assay was immunoSEQ multiplex PCR. Among 55,000 or so clones, 60% to 80% were seen once, and the ten largest hold approximately 15%. Sequenced material: CD4+ T cells from blood, taken before liver transplant. The origin of the receptors is a human donor who received a liver transplant. CDR3s include the opening cysteine and the closing phenylalanine or tryptophan. D genes are given only for firm matches. Size is omitted from some rows. Given values are once, few, many or a class for expanded clones.

d_call j_call v_call clone_size cdr3_aa cdr3_nt
- TRBJ2-3 TRBV9 few CASSVAADTQYF TGTGCCAGCAGCGTAGCAGCAGATACGCAGTATTTT
TRBD2 TRBJ2-2 TRBV4-2 - CASSPASGGHRLNTGELFF TGTGCCAGCAGCCCTGCTAGCGGGGGCCACCGTCTGAACACCGGGGAGCTGTTTTTT
TRBD1 TRBJ1-2 TRBV7-8 - CASSVRDRGRTF TGTGCCAGCAGCGTGCGGGACAGGGGGCGTACCTTC
TRBD1 TRBJ1-2 TRBV6-4 - CASSRTGAGYGYTF TGTGCCAGCAGCAGGACAGGGGCGGGCTATGGCTACACCTTC
- TRBJ1-2 TRBV25-1 few CASSESPGQKEDF TGTGCCAGCAGTGAATCCCCCGGACAGAAAGAAGACTTC
TRBD1 TRBJ1-5 TRBV19 - CASRVDRGQPQHF TGTGCCAGTAGGGTAGACAGGGGACAGCCCCAGCATTTT
TRBD2 TRBJ2-7 TRBV27 - CASSLKPPGLDYEQYF TGTGCCAGCAGCCTCAAACCCCCGGGACTAGACTACGAGCAGTACTTC
- TRBJ1-5 TRBV6-4 - CASTTDTRNQPQHF TGTGCCAGCACTACCGACACCCGCAATCAGCCCCAGCATTTT
- TRBJ1-5 TRBV6-6 - CASSAAGSNQPQHF TGTGCCAGCAGTGCCGCAGGGAGCAATCAGCCCCAGCATTTT
- TRBJ1-5 TRBV5-5 - CASSLGRNQPQHF TGTGCCAGCAGCTTGGGGCGCAATCAGCCCCAGCATTTT
TRBD1 TRBJ1-3 TRBV28 - CASSSIGTGSGNTIYF TGTGCCAGCAGTTCCATTGGGACAGGCTCTGGAAACACCATATATTTT
TRBD1 TRBJ2-7 TRBV6-1 once CASSEGTGEAYEQYF TGTGCCAGCAGTGAAGGGACAGGGGAAGCGTACGAGCAGTACTTC
TRBD2 TRBJ2-1 TRBV19 - CASSVSGGAYNEQFF TGTGCCAGTAGTGTTAGCGGGGGGGCCTATAATGAGCAGTTCTTC
- TRBJ1-2 TRBV15 - CATSRDRAVYGYTF TGTGCCACCAGCAGAGATCGAGCTGTCTATGGCTACACCTTC
- TRBJ2-3 TRBV1 - CTSSQTSGPETDTQYF TGCACCAGCAGCCAGACTAGCGGGCCTGAGACAGATACGCAGTATTTT
- TRBJ1-1 TRBV19 - CASSLTENTEAFF TGTGCCAGTAGTCTGACTGAGAACACTGAAGCTTTCTTT
- TRBJ2-2 TRBV11-3 - CASSLVPGDTGELFF TGTGCCAGCAGCTTAGTTCCCGGGGACACCGGGGAGCTGTTTTTT
TRBD2 TRBJ2-1 TRBV11-3 - CASSFGLAGGAIGEQFF TGTGCCAGCAGCTTCGGACTAGCGGGGGGGGCAATTGGTGAGCAGTTCTTC
TRBD2 TRBJ2-1 TRBV4-2 - CASSQENSGGGDEQFF TGTGCCAGCAGCCAGGAGAATAGCGGGGGGGGAGATGAGCAGTTCTTC
- TRBJ2-1 TRBV6-1 - CASILAPSSYNEQFF TGTGCCAGCATCCTAGCGCCGAGCTCCTACAATGAGCAGTTCTTC
- TRBJ2-2 TRBV5-4 many CASSLGQGETGELFF TGTGCCAGCAGCTTGGGGCAGGGTGAAACCGGGGAGCTGTTTTTT
- TRBJ2-3 TRBV7-9 - CASSPSGSDTQYF TGTGCCAGCAGCCCCAGCGGGTCAGATACGCAGTATTTT
TRBD1 TRBJ1-5 TRBV2 - CASSQGGTGSQPQHF TGTGCCAGCAGCCAAGGGGGGACAGGGAGTCAGCCCCAGCATTTT
- TRBJ2-6 TRBV19 - CASRDSGANVLTF TGTGCCAGTAGGGACAGTGGGGCCAACGTCCTGACTTTC
TRBD1 TRBJ2-2 TRBV27 - CASKYVGLGQGAPMTGELFF TGTGCCAGCAAATACGTAGGGCTGGGACAGGGGGCCCCGATGACCGGGGAGCTGTTTTTT
- TRBJ1-2 TRBV28 once CASSPFGQRATIGYTF TGTGCCAGCAGTCCATTTGGACAGCGAGCTACTATAGGCTACACCTTC
- TRBJ1-6 TRBV7-9 - CASSLSGSYNSPLHF TGTGCCAGCAGCTTATCGGGGTCCTATAATTCACCCCTCCACTTT
- TRBJ2-1 TRBV29-1 - CSVDGGGGEQFF TGCAGCGTTGACGGAGGGGGGGGCGAGCAGTTCTTC
TRBD1 TRBJ2-7 TRBV5-4 - CASSPPGQGPYEQYF TGTGCCAGCAGCCCTCCGGGACAGGGGCCATACGAGCAGTACTTC
- TRBJ1-2 TRBV5-4 - CASSSTGLTGYGYTF TGTGCCAGCAGCTCTACAGGGTTGACGGGCTATGGCTACACCTTC
TRBD1 TRBJ1-5 TRBV28 few CASIDLDRGYQPQHF TGTGCCAGCATCGACCTAGACAGGGGGTATCAGCCCCAGCATTTT
TRBD2 TRBJ2-3 TRBV5-1 - CASSLLAGGQGDTQYF TGCGCCAGCAGCTTGCTAGCGGGGGGGCAGGGAGATACGCAGTATTTT
- TRBJ2-2 TRBV2 few CASSEAPRNTGELFF TGTGCCAGCAGTGAAGCCCCGAGGAACACCGGGGAGCTGTTTTTT
- TRBJ1-6 TRBV9 few CASSLQSHNSPLHF TGTGCCAGCAGCCTCCAGTCGCATAATTCACCCCTCCACTTT
TRBD2 TRBJ2-5 TRBV6-5 - CASNPSGGRQTQYF TGTGCCAGCAACCCTAGCGGGGGGCGGCAGACCCAGTACTTC
TRBD1 TRBJ2-7 TRBV7-8 - CASSLGPRDSGYEQYF TGTGCCAGCAGCTTAGGACCACGGGACAGCGGCTACGAGCAGTACTTC
TRBD2 TRBJ2-1 TRBV14 - CASSGLAGVSYNEQFF TGTGCCAGCAGCGGACTAGCGGGGGTATCCTACAATGAGCAGTTCTTC
TRBD1 TRBJ2-1 TRBV27 few CASSTRTGPAITEQFF TGTGCCAGCAGTACGAGGACAGGCCCTGCCATCACTGAGCAGTTCTTC
- TRBJ1-5 TRBV14 - CASSLGGGQPQHF TGTGCCAGCAGCCTAGGGGGAGGGCAGCCCCAGCATTTT
- TRBJ2-7 TRBV9 - CASSVRSQGYEQYF TGTGCCAGCAGCGTCAGGTCACAGGGCTACGAGCAGTACTTC
- TRBJ1-5 TRBV28 - CASTYGGQPQHF TGTGCCAGCACCTACGGGGGTCAGCCCCAGCATTTT
TRBD1 TRBJ1-1 TRBV10-3 - CAISEMGQGGTEAFF TGTGCCATCAGTGAGATGGGACAGGGCGGAACTGAAGCTTTCTTT